This TCR beta chain is drawn from a study of T-cell reconstitution after alpha-beta-depleted transplantation in children (dated by TCRdb to 2015 to 2016). A note on the overall study: The study quantitatively tracked T-cell immune reconstitution after TCRalphabeta/CD19-depleted allogeneic hematopoietic cell transplantation in children using TCR repertoire profiling.

Sequences DFQATT (CDR1) and SNEGSKA (CDR2) are obtained from the germline V gene (reference sequence). Trimming takes 2 bases off V and 1 base off J; junction bases not matched to a gene: 5. From the cysteine through the phenylalanine, the CDR3 covers 14 amino acids. Just the 42-base CDR3 DNA is kept, in frame starting at base 1. This clonotype was found a few times. Its specific antigen is unknown. The record has no base qualities; no much larger clone is one base away. Receptor amplification or capture employed PCR. The sequencing machine was an Illumina HiSeq 2500. TCR libraries were prepared with molecular barcoding, using unique molecular identifiers to normalize TCRbeta repertoire quantification. Using fastp at Q25 and MiXCR, TCRdb reprocessed the public reads and kept productive beta chains. One record per CDR3 amino acid sequence lists the most common genes and DNA. The sample table holds about 610,000 distinct CDR3 sequences, of which 8% to 11% were seen once. Approximately 4.1% of the sample rests with the top ten.

In this chain, TRBV20-1 is recombined with TRBJ2-7, with TRBD1 identical over 7 junction bases. The starting material was PBMCs from the stem cell graft donor, obtained from the stem cell graft. This TCR was sampled from a human donor who donated a stem cell graft to a child with acute myeloid leukemia. At the DNA level, the sequence is TGCAGTGCTAGAAACCACAGGGGTTCCTACGAGCAGTACTTC. It translates as CSARNHRGSYEQYF.